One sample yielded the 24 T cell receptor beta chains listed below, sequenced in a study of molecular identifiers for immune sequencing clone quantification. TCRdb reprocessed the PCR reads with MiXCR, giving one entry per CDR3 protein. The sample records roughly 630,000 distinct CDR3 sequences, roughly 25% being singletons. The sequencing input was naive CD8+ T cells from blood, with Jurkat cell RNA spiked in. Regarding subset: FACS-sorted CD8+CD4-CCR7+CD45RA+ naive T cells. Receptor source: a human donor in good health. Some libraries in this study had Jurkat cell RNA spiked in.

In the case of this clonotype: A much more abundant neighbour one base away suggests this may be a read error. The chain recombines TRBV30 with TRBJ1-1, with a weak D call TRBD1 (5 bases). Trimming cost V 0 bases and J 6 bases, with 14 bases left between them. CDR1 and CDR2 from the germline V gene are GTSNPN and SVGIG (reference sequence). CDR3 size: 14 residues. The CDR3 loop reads CAWSVMGGYPEAFF. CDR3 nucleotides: TGTGCCTGGAGTGTAATGGGGGGGTACCCTGAAGCTTTCTTT.

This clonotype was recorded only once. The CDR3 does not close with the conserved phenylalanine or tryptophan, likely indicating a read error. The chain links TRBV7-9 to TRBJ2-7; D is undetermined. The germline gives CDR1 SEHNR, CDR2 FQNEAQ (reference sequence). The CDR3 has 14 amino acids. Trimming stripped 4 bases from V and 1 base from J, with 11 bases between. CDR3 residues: CASSSGSFSYEQYL. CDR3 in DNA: TGTGCCAGCAGCTCTGGCTCGTTTTCCTACGAGCAGTACCTC.

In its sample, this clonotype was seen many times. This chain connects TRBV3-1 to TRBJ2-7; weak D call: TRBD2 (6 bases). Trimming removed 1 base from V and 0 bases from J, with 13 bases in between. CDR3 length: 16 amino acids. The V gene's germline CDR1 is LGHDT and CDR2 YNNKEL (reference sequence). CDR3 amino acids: CASSQVSAGYSYEQYF. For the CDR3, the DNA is TGTGCCAGCAGCCAAGTATCCGCGGGGTACTCCTACGAGCAGTACTTC.

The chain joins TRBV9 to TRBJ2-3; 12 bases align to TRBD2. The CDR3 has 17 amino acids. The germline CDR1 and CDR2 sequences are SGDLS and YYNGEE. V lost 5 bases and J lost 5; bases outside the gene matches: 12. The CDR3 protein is CASSPNLAGGPKDTQYF. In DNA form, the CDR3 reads TGTGCCAGCAGTCCTAATCTAGCGGGGGGGCCGAAAGATACGCAGTATTTT.

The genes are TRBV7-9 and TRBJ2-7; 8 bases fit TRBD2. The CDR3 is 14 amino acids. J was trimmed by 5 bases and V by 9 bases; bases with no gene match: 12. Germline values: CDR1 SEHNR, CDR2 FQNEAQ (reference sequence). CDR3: CASTGGVSMNEQYF. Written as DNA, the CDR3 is TGTGCCAGTACCGGGGGGGTGAGTATGAACGAGCAGTACTTC.

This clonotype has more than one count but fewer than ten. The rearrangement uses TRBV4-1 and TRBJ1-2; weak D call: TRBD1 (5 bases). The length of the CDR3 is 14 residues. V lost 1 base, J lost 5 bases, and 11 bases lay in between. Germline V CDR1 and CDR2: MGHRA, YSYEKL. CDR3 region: CASSQGPRDYGYTF. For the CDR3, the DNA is TGCGCCAGCAGCCAAGGTCCCAGGGATTATGGCTACACCTTC.

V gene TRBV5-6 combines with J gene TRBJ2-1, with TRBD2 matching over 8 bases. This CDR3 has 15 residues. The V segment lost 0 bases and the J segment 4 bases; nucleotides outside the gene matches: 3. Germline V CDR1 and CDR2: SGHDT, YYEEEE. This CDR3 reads CASSLELAAYNEQFF. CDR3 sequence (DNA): TGTGCCAGCAGCTTGGAACTAGCGGCTTACAATGAGCAGTTCTTC.

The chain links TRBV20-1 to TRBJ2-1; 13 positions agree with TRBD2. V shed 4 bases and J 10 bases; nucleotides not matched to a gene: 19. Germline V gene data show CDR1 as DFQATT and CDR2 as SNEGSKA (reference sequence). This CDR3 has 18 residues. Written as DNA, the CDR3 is TGCAGTGCTAAAGATCTCTTTCAACCGGGACTAGCGGGGTACGAGCAGTTCTTC. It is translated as CSAKDLFQPGLAGYEQFF.

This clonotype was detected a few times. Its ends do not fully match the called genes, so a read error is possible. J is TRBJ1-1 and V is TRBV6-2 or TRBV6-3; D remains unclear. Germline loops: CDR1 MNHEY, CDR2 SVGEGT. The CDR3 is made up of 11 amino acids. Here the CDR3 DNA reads TGTGCCAGCAGCTACTACACTGAAGCTTTCTTT. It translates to CASSYYTEAFF.

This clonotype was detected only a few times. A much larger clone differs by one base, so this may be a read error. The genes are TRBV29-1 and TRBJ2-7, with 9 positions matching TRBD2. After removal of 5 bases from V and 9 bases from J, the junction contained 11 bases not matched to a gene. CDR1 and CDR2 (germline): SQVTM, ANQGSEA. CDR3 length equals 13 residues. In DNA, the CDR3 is TGCAGCGTTCCCGGGACTAGCACGTCCGTGCAGTACTTC. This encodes CSVPGTSTSVQYF.

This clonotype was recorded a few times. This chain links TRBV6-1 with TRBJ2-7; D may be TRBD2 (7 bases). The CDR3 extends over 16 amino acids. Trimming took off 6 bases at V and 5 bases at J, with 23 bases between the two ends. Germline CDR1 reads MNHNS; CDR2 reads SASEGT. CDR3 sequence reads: CASSPRVGGRGNEQYF. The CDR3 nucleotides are TGTGCCAGCAGCCCGAGGGTCGGGGGGCGAGGCAACGAGCAGTACTTC.

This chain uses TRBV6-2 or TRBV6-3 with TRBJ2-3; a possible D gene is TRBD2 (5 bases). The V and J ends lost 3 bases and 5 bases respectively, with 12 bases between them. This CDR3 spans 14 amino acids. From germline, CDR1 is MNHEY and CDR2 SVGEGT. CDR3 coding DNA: TGTGCCAGCAGTTATTCCCGGGCGGGAGATACGCAGTATTTT. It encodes CASSYSRAGDTQYF.

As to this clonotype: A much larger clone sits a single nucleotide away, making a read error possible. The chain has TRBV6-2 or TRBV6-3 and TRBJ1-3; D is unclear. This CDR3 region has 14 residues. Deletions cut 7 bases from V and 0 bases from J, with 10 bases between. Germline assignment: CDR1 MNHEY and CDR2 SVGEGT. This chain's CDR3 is CASTPPDSGNTIYF. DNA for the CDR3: TGTGCCAGCACCCCGCCGGACTCTGGAAACACCATATATTTT.

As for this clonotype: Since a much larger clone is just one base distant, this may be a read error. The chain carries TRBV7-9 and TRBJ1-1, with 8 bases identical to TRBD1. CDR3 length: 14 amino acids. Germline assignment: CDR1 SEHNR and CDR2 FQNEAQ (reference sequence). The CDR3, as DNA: TGTGCCAGCAGCCCACCCACAGGGGGGACTGAAGCTTCCTTT. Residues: CASSPPTGGTEASF.

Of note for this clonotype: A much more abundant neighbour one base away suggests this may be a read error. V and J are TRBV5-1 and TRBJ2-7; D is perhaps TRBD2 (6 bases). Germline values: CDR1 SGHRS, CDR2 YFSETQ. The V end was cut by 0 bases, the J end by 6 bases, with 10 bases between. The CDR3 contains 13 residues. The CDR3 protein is CASSLAGSSEQYF. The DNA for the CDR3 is TGCGCCAGCAGCTTGGCCGGGAGCAGCGAGCAGTACTTC. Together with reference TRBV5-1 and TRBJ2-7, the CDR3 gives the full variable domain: KAGVTQTPRYLIKTRGQQVTLSCSPISGHRSVSWYQQTPGQGLQFLFEYFSETQRNKGNFPGRFSGRQFSNSRSEMNVSTLELGDSALYLCASSLAGSSEQYFGPGTRLTVT.

Here the CDR3 reads CASSQVPGPYEQYF. The CDR3 DNA reads TGTGCCAGCAGCCAAGTCCCAGGGCCCTACGAGCAGTACTTC. V usage is TRBV3-1 and J usage is TRBJ2-7, with TRBD1 as a possible D gene (5 bases). CDR1 and CDR2 (germline): LGHDT, YNNKEL (reference sequence). There are 14 residues in the CDR3. The V end lost 1 base, the J end lost 2 bases, and 9 bases lay between the germline ends.

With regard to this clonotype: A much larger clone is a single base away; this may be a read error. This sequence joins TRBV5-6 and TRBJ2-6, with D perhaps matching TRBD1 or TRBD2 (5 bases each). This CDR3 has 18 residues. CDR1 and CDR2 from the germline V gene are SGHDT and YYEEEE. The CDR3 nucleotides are TGTGCCAGCAGCTTGGCCGGGGATTCGATATCTGGGGCCAACGTCCTGGCTTTC. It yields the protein CASSLAGDSISGANVLAF.

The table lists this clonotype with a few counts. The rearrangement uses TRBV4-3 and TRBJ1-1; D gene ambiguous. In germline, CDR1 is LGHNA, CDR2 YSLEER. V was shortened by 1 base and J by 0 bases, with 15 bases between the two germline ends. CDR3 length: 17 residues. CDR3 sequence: CASSQGKVGFLNTEAFF. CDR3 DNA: TGCGCCAGCAGCCAAGGAAAAGTTGGCTTCCTGAACACTGAAGCTTTCTTT.

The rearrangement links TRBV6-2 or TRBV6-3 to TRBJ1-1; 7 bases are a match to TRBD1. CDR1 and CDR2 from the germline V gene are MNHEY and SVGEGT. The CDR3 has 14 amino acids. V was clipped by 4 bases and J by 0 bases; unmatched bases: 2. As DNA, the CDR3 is TGTGCCAGCAGTTTCGACAGGGTGAACACTGAAGCTTTCTTT. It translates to CASSFDRVNTEAFF.

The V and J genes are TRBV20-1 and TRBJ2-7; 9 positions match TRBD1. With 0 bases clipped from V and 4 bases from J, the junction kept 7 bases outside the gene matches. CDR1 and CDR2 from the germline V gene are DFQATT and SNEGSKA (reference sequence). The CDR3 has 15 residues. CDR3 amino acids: CSARELGQGGYEQYF. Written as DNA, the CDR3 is TGCAGTGCTAGAGAGCTGGGACAGGGAGGGTACGAGCAGTACTTC.

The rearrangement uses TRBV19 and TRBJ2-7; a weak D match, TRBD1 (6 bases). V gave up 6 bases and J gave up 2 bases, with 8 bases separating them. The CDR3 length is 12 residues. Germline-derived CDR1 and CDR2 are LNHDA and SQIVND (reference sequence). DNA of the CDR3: TGTGCCAGTAGCAACAGGGCCTACGAGCAGTACTTC. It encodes CASSNRAYEQYF.

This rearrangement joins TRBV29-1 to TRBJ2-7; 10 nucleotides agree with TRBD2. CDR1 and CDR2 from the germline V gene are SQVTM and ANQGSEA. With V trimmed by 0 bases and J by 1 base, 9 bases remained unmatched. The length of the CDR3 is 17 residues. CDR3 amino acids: CSVEDRLAGVGSYEQYF. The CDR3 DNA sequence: TGCAGCGTTGAAGATCGCCTAGCGGGAGTTGGATCCTACGAGCAGTACTTC.

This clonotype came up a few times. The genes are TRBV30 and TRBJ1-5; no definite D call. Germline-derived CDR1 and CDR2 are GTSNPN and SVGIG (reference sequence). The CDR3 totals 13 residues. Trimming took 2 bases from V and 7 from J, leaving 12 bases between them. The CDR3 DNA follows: TGTGCCTGGAGTATAGAGACTTTGCAGCCCCAGCATTTT. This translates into CAWSIETLQPQHF.

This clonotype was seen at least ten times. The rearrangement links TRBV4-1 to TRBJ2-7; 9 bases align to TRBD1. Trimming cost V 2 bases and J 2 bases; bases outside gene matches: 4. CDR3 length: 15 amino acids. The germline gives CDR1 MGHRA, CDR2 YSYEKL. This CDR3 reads CASSQPGTGPYEQYF. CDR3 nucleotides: TGCGCCAGCAGCCAACCCGGGACAGGGCCCTACGAGCAGTACTTC.